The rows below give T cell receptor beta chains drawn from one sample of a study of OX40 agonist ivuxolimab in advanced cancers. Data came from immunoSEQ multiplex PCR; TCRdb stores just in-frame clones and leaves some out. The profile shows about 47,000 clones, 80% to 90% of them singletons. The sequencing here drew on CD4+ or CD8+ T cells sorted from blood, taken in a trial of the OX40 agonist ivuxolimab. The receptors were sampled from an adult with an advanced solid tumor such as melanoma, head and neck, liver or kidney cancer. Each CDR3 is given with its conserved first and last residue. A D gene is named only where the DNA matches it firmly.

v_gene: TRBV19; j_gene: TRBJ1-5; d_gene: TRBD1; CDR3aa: CASSIPRGASNQPQHF
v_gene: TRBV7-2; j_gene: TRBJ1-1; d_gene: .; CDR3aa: CASSLSGGLLWAFF
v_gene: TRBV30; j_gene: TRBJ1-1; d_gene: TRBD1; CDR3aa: CAWGQENTEAFF
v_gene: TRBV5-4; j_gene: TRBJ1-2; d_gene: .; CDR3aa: CASSLAGGAPRYTF
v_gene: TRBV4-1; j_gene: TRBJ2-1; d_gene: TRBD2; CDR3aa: CASTPRGVAGEGYEQFF
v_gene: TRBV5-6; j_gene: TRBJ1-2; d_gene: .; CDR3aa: CASSLFLDSYGYTF
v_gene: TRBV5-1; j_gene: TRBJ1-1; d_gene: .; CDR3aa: CASSLGHMNTEAFF
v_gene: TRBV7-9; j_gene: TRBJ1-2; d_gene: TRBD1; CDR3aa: CAGSPPGAGGGYTF
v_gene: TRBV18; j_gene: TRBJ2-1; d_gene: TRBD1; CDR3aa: CASSVGTGIGEQFF
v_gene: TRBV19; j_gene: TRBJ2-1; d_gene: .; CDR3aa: CASSIGGSYNEQFF
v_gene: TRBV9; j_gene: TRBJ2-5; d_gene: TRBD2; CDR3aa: CASSPSSGSSRETQYF
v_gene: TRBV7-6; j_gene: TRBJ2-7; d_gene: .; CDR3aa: CASSPEAYEQYF
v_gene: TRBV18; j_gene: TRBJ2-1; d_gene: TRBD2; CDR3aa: CASSQAGVYNEQFF
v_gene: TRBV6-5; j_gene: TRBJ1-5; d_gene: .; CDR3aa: CASRTKGYSNQPQHF
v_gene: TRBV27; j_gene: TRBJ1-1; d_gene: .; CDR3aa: CASSPTLPLTDRWGNTEAFF
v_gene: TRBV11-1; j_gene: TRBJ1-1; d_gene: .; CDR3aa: CASSHRVSLDTEAFF
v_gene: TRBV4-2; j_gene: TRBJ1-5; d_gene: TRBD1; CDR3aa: CASSPRTGQNQPQHF
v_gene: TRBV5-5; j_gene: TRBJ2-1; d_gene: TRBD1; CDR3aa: CASSLHLGQGVVGSYNEQFF
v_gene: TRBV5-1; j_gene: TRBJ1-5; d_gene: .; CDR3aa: CASSLGPSRRGGQPQHF